Below are 14 T cell receptor beta chains sequenced from a single sample in a study of blood T cell repertoires in COVID-19. The protocol was immunoSEQ multiplex PCR, while the TCRdb copy is restricted to in-frame clones and leaves out a portion. The table lists around 250,000 clones, roughly 88% of them singletons. The sequenced sample consisted of PBMCs or T cells enriched from blood (not recorded which). The receptor source for this set is a woman in her forties or fifties who had recovered from COVID-19.

The chain links TRBV10-3 to TRBJ1-1, with D tentatively TRBD1 (5 bases). The germline V gene encodes CDR1 ENHRY and CDR2 SYGVKD. The CDR3 is 15 amino acids. V lost 6 bases, J lost 1 base, and 15 bases lay in between. For the CDR3, the DNA is TGTGCCATCAGGGGGGACTTTGGCGGGAACACTGAAGCTTTCTTT. Amino acid sequence: CAIRGDFGGNTEAFF.

The V gene is TRBV20-1, the J gene TRBJ2-1; a possible D gene is TRBD1 (6 bases). The CDR3 consists of 14 residues. Germline assignment: CDR1 DFQATT and CDR2 SNEGSKA (reference sequence). Trimming shortened V by 3 bases and J by 2 bases, and 11 bases separated the two germline ends. The CDR3 is CSASRRGAYNEQFF. For the CDR3, the DNA is TGCAGTGCTAGTCGCAGGGGTGCCTACAATGAGCAGTTCTTC.

This clone was found a few times. The genes are TRBV28 and TRBJ2-7; TRBD2 matches 7 bases. V lost 4 bases and J lost 0; bases outside the gene matches: 6. Germline V lookup: CDR1 MDHEN, CDR2 SYDVKM. The CDR3 is 15 amino acids. The CDR3 reads CASSSLAENSYEQYF. The DNA for the CDR3 is TGTGCCAGCAGTTCGCTAGCGGAGAACTCCTACGAGCAGTACTTC.

This clone occurred many times. The chain joins TRBV27 to TRBJ2-1; the D gene is possibly TRBD2 (5 bases). Germline assignment: CDR1 MNHEY and CDR2 SMNVEV (reference sequence). The CDR3 totals 14 residues. With 2 bases removed from V and 5 bases from J, the gap between germline ends came to 10 bases. Here the CDR3 reads CASSLGELHNEQFF. The CDR3 DNA sequence: TGTGCCAGCAGTTTAGGGGAGCTCCACAATGAGCAGTTCTTC.

The chain has TRBV28 and TRBJ2-3, with D tentatively TRBD2 (5 bases). Trimming pared 8 bases from V and 5 bases from J, leaving 14 bases between. CDR3 size: 13 residues. CDR1 is MDHEN, CDR2 SYDVKM, per germline. CDR3 protein: CASVSSRGDTQYF. CDR3 in DNA: TGTGCCAGCGTTTCCTCCCGGGGAGATACGCAGTATTTT.

The V call is TRBV11-3, the J call TRBJ1-5; D perhaps matches TRBD1 (6 bases). V shed 2 bases and J shed 0 bases, with 8 bases lying between them. Looked up from germline, CDR1 is SGHNT and CDR2 is YENEEA. The length of the CDR3 is 15 residues. CDR3 coding DNA: TGTGCCAGCAGCTTATTGGGACATAGCAATCAGCCCCAGCATTTT. Protein: CASSLLGHSNQPQHF.

There are a few counts of this clone. The gene calls are TRBV28 and TRBJ2-1; 12 bases align to TRBD2. The germline V gene has CDR1 MDHEN and CDR2 SYDVKM. The CDR3 spans 20 residues. V was pared by 5 bases and J by 0 bases, with 14 bases of the junction left unmatched. The CDR3 DNA sequence: TGTGCCAGCAGTAGCCCTAGGCTAGCGGGAGGGGATAGCTCCTACAATGAGCAGTTCTTC. Protein sequence: CASSSPRLAGGDSSYNEQFF. The whole variable domain, remainder taken from reference TRBV28 and TRBJ2-1, is DVKVTQSSRYLVKRTGEKVFLECVQDMDHENMFWYRQDPGLGLRLIYFSYDVKMKEKGDIPEGYSVSREKKERFSLILESASTNQTSMYLCASSSPRLAGGDSSYNEQFFGPGTRLTVL.

The chain recombines TRBV13 with TRBJ2-7; 8 bases match TRBD1. Germline CDR1 and CDR2: PRHDT and FYEKMQ (reference sequence). V lost 4 bases to trimming and J lost 2 bases; unmatched junction nucleotides: 4. CDR3 length: 14 amino acids. CDR3 bases: TGTGCCAGCAGCTCGGCAGGGGGCCCCTACGAGCAGTACTTC. Its translation is CASSSAGGPYEQYF.

The rearrangement uses TRBV6-1 and TRBJ2-7; D is perhaps TRBD1 (5 bases). V dropped 2 bases and J dropped 0 bases, with 20 bases sitting between them. This CDR3 is 18 amino acids long. The germline V gene has CDR1 MNHNS and CDR2 SASEGT. The DNA of the CDR3 is TGTGCCAGCAGTGAAATAAGCTTTAGACACAGGAGCTCCTACGAGCAGTACTTC. Translating gives CASSEISFRHRSSYEQYF.

The gene calls are TRBV28 and TRBJ1-6; no clear D gene. CDR3 size: 15 residues. Germline V gene sequence: CDR1 MDHEN, CDR2 SYDVKM. V lost 1 base and J lost 5, with 9 bases in between. CDR3 loop: CASSLSGIDNSPLHF. The CDR3 DNA reads TGTGCCAGCAGTTTATCCGGTATAGATAATTCACCCCTCCACTTT.

This chain links TRBV28 with TRBJ2-7; tentative D call: TRBD1 (5 bases). The CDR3 length is 13 residues. Trimming cost V 6 bases and J 3 bases, with 12 bases left between them. Germline CDR1 MDHEN, CDR2 SYDVKM. In DNA form, the CDR3 reads TGTGCCAGCAGAGGCTCAGGGCGCTACGAGCAGTACTTC. Translation gives CASRGSGRYEQYF. The full variable domain, rest sourced from reference TRBV28 and TRBJ2-7, is DVKVTQSSRYLVKRTGEKVFLECVQDMDHENMFWYRQDPGLGLRLIYFSYDVKMKEKGDIPEGYSVSREKKERFSLILESASTNQTSMYLCASRGSGRYEQYFGPGTRLTVT.

The chain links TRBV6-1 to TRBJ1-1; tentative D call: TRBD1 (5 bases). The germline V gene encodes CDR1 MNHNS and CDR2 SASEGT. This CDR3 spans 13 amino acids. The V and J ends lost 3 bases and 5 bases respectively, with 10 bases between them. CDR3 region: CASSDRGHTEAFF. DNA of the CDR3: TGTGCCAGCAGTGATCGAGGACATACTGAAGCTTTCTTT.

This clone showed up just once. The V call is TRBV5-4, the J call TRBJ2-5, with 8 bases identical to TRBD2. Germline lookup yields CDR1 SGHNT and CDR2 YYREEE (reference sequence). The CDR3 runs to 16 residues. The trim removed 4 bases at V and 2 bases at J, leaving 10 bases unmatched. The CDR3 loop reads CASSRTLAEDQETQYF. For the CDR3, the DNA is TGTGCCAGCAGCCGAACACTAGCGGAAGATCAAGAGACCCAGTACTTC.

This clone has a handful of counts. The chain has TRBV2 and TRBJ2-1; perhaps TRBD2 as D (7 bases). The CDR3 runs to 14 residues. The V end was cut by 10 bases, the J end by 9 bases, with 22 bases between. CDR1 and CDR2 (germline): SNHLY, FYNNEI. The CDR3 here is CATVGGGTDREQFF. CDR3 DNA: TGTGCCACCGTAGGGGGAGGGACGGACCGTGAGCAGTTCTTC. Based on the CDR3 plus reference TRBV2 and TRBJ2-1, the full variable domain is EPEVTQTPSHQVTQMGQEVILRCVPISNHLYFYWYRQILGQKVEFLVSFYNNEISEKSEIFDDQFSVERPDGSNFTLKIRSTKLEDSAMYFCATVGGGTDREQFFGPGTRLTVL.